This T cell receptor (beta chain) derives from a study of cytomegalovirus exposure and HLA in healthy donors. The germline V and J ends were trimmed by 4 bases and 1 base, with 7 bases remaining between them. The CDR3 totals 13 residues. The primer mix had 60 Vbeta and 13 Jbeta primers. TCRdb's copy holds only in-frame clones and misses some; the assay was immunoSEQ multiplex PCR. Here the sample spans approximately 100,000 clones, around 80% being singletons. This TCR was sampled from a man aged 35-49 years in good health and CMV-seronegative. The source material was PBMCs. This chain uses TRBV23-1 with TRBJ1-1; weak D call: TRBD1 (5 bases). Being an ORF, TRBV23-1 has a function that is uncertain. CDR3 protein: CASSPGQNTEAFF. CDR3 sequence (DNA): TGCGCCAGCAGTCCCGGACAGAACACTGAAGCTTTCTTT.